Listed below are T cell receptor beta chains from one sample, sequenced in a study of OX40 agonist ivuxolimab in advanced cancers. Some clones are missing from TCRdb's copy, which holds only in-frame ones; the method was immunoSEQ multiplex PCR. The table has under 90,000 clones, roughly nine tenths seen once. The source material was CD4+ or CD8+ T cells sorted from blood, sampled in a trial of the OX40 agonist ivuxolimab. These receptors were collected from an adult with an advanced solid tumor such as melanoma, head and neck, liver or kidney cancer. Both conserved end residues are part of each CDR3. Fields, in order: J gene, clone size, V gene, D gene, CDR3 protein, CDR3 DNA. D genes are given only for firm matches. Some rows have no size entry. The others give once, few or many, or a class for an expanded clone.

J: TRBJ2-7
size: NA
V: TRBV29-1
D: TRBD1
CDR3: CSVRLGVGQGRHEQYF
DNA: TGCAGCGTCCGCCTCGGGGTGGGACAGGGACGTCACGAGCAGTACTTC

J: TRBJ1-1
size: NA
V: TRBV29-1
D: NA
CDR3: CSIYGQPRNTEAFF
DNA: TGCAGCATATACGGACAGCCACGGAACACTGAAGCTTTCTTT

J: TRBJ1-5
size: NA
V: TRBV6-5
D: NA
CDR3: CASSYSGTLNQPQHF
DNA: TGTGCCAGCAGTTACTCCGGGACTTTGAATCAGCCCCAGCATTTT

J: TRBJ2-1
size: NA
V: TRBV5-1
D: NA
CDR3: CASSVFTTGSGQFF
DNA: TGCGCCAGCAGCGTATTTACCACAGGGTCGGGGCAGTTCTTC

J: TRBJ2-7
size: NA
V: TRBV7-2
D: NA
CDR3: CASSLGQGTHEQYF
DNA: TGTGCCAGCAGCTTAGGTCAGGGAACCCACGAGCAGTACTTC

J: TRBJ1-2
size: NA
V: TRBV19
D: NA
CDR3: CASSKTVPGYGYTF
DNA: TGTGCCAGTAGTAAAACAGTTCCGGGCTATGGCTACACCTTC

J: TRBJ1-1
size: NA
V: TRBV10-3
D: NA
CDR3: CAISTTPGGTEAFF
DNA: TGTGCCATCAGCACGACCCCGGGGGGCACTGAAGCTTTCTTT

J: TRBJ1-1
size: NA
V: TRBV10-1
D: NA
CDR3: CASSDPHTEAFF
DNA: TGCGCCAGCAGTGACCCCCACACTGAAGCTTTCTTT

J: TRBJ1-1
size: NA
V: TRBV5-1
D: NA
CDR3: CASSLGRTDTEAFF
DNA: TGCGCCAGCAGCTTGGGACGGACGGACACTGAAGCTTTCTTT

J: TRBJ2-3
size: NA
V: TRBV7-2
D: NA
CDR3: CASSLSGYTDTQYF
DNA: TGTGCCAGCAGCTTGTCGGGGTACACAGATACGCAGTATTTT

J: TRBJ2-2
size: NA
V: TRBV7-7
D: TRBD2
CDR3: CASSLGGAGELFF
DNA: TGTGCTAGCAGCTTGGGGGGGGCCGGGGAGCTGTTTTTT

J: TRBJ2-1
size: NA
V: TRBV5-1
D: NA
CDR3: CASSLYRVNEQFF
DNA: TGCGCCAGCAGCTTGTACAGAGTGAATGAGCAGTTCTTC

J: TRBJ2-7
size: NA
V: TRBV5-1
D: NA
CDR3: CASSLWGGRGEQYF
DNA: TGCGCCAGCAGCTTGTGGGGGGGGCGAGGTGAGCAGTACTTC

J: TRBJ1-2
size: few
V: TRBV7-2
D: NA
CDR3: CASSPTGTLHGAYGYTF
DNA: TGTGCCAGCAGCCCAACCGGGACGCTTCATGGGGCCTATGGCTACACCTTC

J: TRBJ2-2
size: NA
V: TRBV4-1
D: TRBD1
CDR3: CASSLLVGTANTGELFF
DNA: TGCGCCAGCAGCCTCTTGGTCGGGACAGCGAACACCGGGGAGCTGTTTTTT

J: TRBJ1-2
size: once
V: TRBV19
D: NA
CDR3: CASSPLGTGNLYGYTF
DNA: TGTGCCAGTAGCCCCTTGGGCACAGGGAACCTCTATGGCTACACCTTC

J: TRBJ1-6
size: few
V: TRBV7-9
D: NA
CDR3: CASSWEFNSPLHF
DNA: TGTGCCAGCAGCTGGGAGTTTAATTCACCCCTCCACTTT

J: TRBJ1-1
size: NA
V: TRBV7-9
D: NA
CDR3: CASSLVVSTEAFF
DNA: TGTGCCAGCAGCTTAGTGGTGAGCACTGAAGCTTTCTTT

J: TRBJ2-4
size: NA
V: TRBV5-6
D: NA
CDR3: CTSSLSGGIQYF
DNA: TGTACCAGCAGCTTGAGCGGTGGCATTCAGTACTTC

J: TRBJ2-3
size: NA
V: TRBV5-1
D: TRBD2
CDR3: CASSAGVAGGLTDTQYF
DNA: TGCGCCAGCAGCGCCGGCGTAGCGGGGGGCCTGACAGATACGCAGTATTTT

J: TRBJ1-2
size: NA
V: TRBV5-8
D: NA
CDR3: CASSPLGGALSYGYTF
DNA: TGTGCCAGCAGCCCCCTTGGGGGGGCGCTTAGCTATGGCTACACCTTC

J: TRBJ1-4
size: NA
V: TRBV6-6
D: TRBD1
CDR3: CASSYGTGEKLFF
DNA: TGTGCCAGCAGTTACGGGACAGGTGAAAAACTGTTTTTT

J: TRBJ2-5
size: NA
V: TRBV7-7
D: TRBD2
CDR3: CASSRDYPETQYF
DNA: TGTGCTAGCAGCCGGGACTACCCGGAGACCCAGTACTTC

J: TRBJ1-2
size: NA
V: TRBV11-2
D: NA
CDR3: CASSLGPTVEGYTF
DNA: TGTGCCAGCAGCTTAGGACCTACGGTGGAAGGCTACACCTTC

J: TRBJ2-1
size: NA
V: TRBV6-9
D: TRBD2
CDR3: CASSFGTSGRGGDNEQFF
DNA: TGTGCCAGCAGTTTTGGGACTAGCGGGAGAGGCGGGGACAATGAGCAGTTCTTC

J: TRBJ1-4
size: NA
V: TRBV11-2
D: NA
CDR3: CASSRPGGNEKLFF
DNA: TGTGCCAGCAGCCGCCCGGGGGGAAATGAAAAACTGTTTTTT

J: TRBJ2-4
size: NA
V: TRBV10-3
D: NA
CDR3: CAISEHDIAKNIQYF
DNA: TGTGCCATCAGTGAACACGACATAGCCAAAAACATTCAGTACTTC

J: TRBJ1-2
size: few
V: TRBV27
D: TRBD1
CDR3: CASSLDRESSGYTF
DNA: TGTGCCAGCAGTTTGGACAGGGAATCGAGTGGCTACACCTTC

J: TRBJ2-2
size: NA
V: TRBV19
D: TRBD2
CDR3: CASSGPLAANTGELFF
DNA: TGTGCCAGTAGTGGCCCACTAGCGGCGAACACCGGGGAGCTGTTTTTT

J: TRBJ1-1
size: NA
V: TRBV6-6
D: NA
CDR3: CASRTLGGGVTEAFF
DNA: TGTGCCAGCAGAACGCTCGGTGGGGGGGTCACTGAAGCTTTCTTT

J: TRBJ2-7
size: NA
V: TRBV28
D: TRBD2
CDR3: CASSFPGGPRYEQYF
DNA: TGTGCCAGCAGTTTCCCGGGAGGGCCGCGTTACGAGCAGTACTTC

J: TRBJ2-3
size: NA
V: TRBV15
D: NA
CDR3: CATSPRRDWSTDTQYF
DNA: TGTGCCACCAGCCCCAGGAGGGACTGGAGCACAGATACGCAGTATTTT

J: TRBJ1-3
size: NA
V: TRBV6-1
D: NA
CDR3: CAGHTGLGNTIYF
DNA: TGTGCCGGTCATACAGGTTTGGGAAACACCATATATTTT

J: TRBJ2-7
size: NA
V: TRBV6-9
D: NA
CDR3: CASQAQGSSYEQYF
DNA: TGTGCCAGCCAGGCCCAGGGGAGCTCCTACGAGCAGTACTTC

J: TRBJ1-6
size: NA
V: TRBV6-5
D: NA
CDR3: CASSPHFSPLHF
DNA: TGTGCCAGCAGTCCACACTTTTCACCCCTCCACTTT

J: TRBJ1-1
size: NA
V: TRBV5-3
D: NA
CDR3: CARSRREGEAFF
DNA: TGTGCCAGAAGCCGGAGGGAAGGTGAAGCTTTCTTT

J: TRBJ2-5
size: once
V: TRBV5-4
D: NA
CDR3: CASSLYNRAETQYF
DNA: TGTGCCAGCAGCTTGTATAACAGGGCGGAGACCCAGTACTTC

J: TRBJ2-3
size: NA
V: TRBV11-3
D: NA
CDR3: CASSLEKGGGDYTQYF
DNA: TGTGCCAGCAGCTTAGAAAAGGGGGGGGGCGATTATACGCAGTATTTT

J: TRBJ1-1
size: NA
V: TRBV6-1
D: NA
CDR3: CASSEIGSNTEAFF
DNA: TGTGCCAGCAGTGAGATTGGGTCGAACACTGAAGCTTTCTTT

J: TRBJ2-3
size: NA
V: TRBV5-4
D: TRBD2
CDR3: CASSTGTSGGAGTDTQYF
DNA: TGTGCCAGCAGCACAGGGACTAGCGGGGGGGCAGGCACAGATACGCAGTATTTT

J: TRBJ2-4
size: NA
V: TRBV4-1
D: TRBD2
CDR3: CASSLGLAGGLAKNIQYF
DNA: TGCGCCAGCAGCCTGGGACTAGCGGGGGGGCTAGCCAAAAACATTCAGTACTTC

J: TRBJ2-7
size: NA
V: TRBV7-9
D: NA
CDR3: CASSFSGGWSSYEQYF
DNA: TGTGCCAGCAGCTTCTCGGGGGGCTGGAGCTCCTACGAGCAGTACTTC

J: TRBJ1-3
size: NA
V: TRBV14
D: NA
CDR3: CASSLIGNTIYF
DNA: TGTGCCAGCAGCCTCATTGGAAACACCATATATTTT

J: TRBJ2-7
size: NA
V: TRBV10-3
D: TRBD1
CDR3: CAISTRGTDYEQYF
DNA: TGTGCCATCAGTACGAGAGGGACAGACTACGAGCAGTACTTC

J: TRBJ2-1
size: NA
V: TRBV7-6
D: TRBD2
CDR3: CASSLLSGTSGGASYNEQFF
DNA: TGTGCCAGCAGCTTACTTAGTGGGACTAGCGGCGGTGCCTCCTACAATGAGCAGTTCTTC

J: TRBJ2-7
size: once
V: TRBV5-1
D: NA
CDR3: CASTNEPLGYEQYF
DNA: TGCGCCAGCACCAACGAGCCCCTAGGGTACGAGCAGTACTTC

J: TRBJ1-5
size: once
V: TRBV10-3
D: NA
CDR3: CAISESWKGSSQPQHF
DNA: TGTGCCATCAGTGAGTCGTGGAAGGGGTCTAGTCAGCCCCAGCATTTT

J: TRBJ1-1
size: NA
V: TRBV5-1
D: TRBD1
CDR3: CASSIWTGARGEAFF
DNA: TGCGCCAGCAGCATTTGGACAGGGGCGAGAGGTGAAGCTTTCTTT

J: TRBJ1-2
size: NA
V: TRBV2
D: TRBD1
CDR3: CASRRTGANYGYTF
DNA: TGTGCCAGCAGGAGGACAGGAGCTAACTATGGCTACACCTTC

J: TRBJ1-2
size: NA
V: TRBV19
D: TRBD1
CDR3: CASSPRDSSFYGYTF
DNA: TGTGCCAGTAGTCCTCGGGACAGCTCCTTCTATGGCTACACCTTC

J: TRBJ2-5
size: NA
V: TRBV11-3
D: TRBD2
CDR3: CASSTSRGETQYF
DNA: TGTGCCAGCTCGACTAGCCGGGGGGAGACCCAGTACTTC

J: TRBJ1-2
size: medium-sized
V: TRBV6-5
D: NA
CDR3: CASSPGAGYTF
DNA: TGTGCCAGCAGCCCCGGGGCTGGCTACACCTTC

J: TRBJ1-2
size: NA
V: TRBV28
D: NA
CDR3: CASSPVRRYGYTF
DNA: TGTGCCAGCAGTCCCGTACGGCGCTATGGCTACACCTTC

J: TRBJ1-5
size: once
V: TRBV5-5
D: TRBD1
CDR3: CASSPWDRFNQPQHF
DNA: TGTGCCAGCAGCCCCTGGGACAGGTTCAATCAGCCCCAGCATTTT